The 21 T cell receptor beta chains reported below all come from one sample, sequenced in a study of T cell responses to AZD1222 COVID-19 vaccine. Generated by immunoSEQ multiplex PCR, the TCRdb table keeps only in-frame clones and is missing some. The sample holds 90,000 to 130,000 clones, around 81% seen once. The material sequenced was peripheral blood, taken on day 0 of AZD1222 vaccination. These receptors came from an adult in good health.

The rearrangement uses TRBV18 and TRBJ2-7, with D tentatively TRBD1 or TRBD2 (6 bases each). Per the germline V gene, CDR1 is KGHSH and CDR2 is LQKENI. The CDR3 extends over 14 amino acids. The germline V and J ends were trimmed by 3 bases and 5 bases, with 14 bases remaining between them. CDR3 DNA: TGTGCCAGCTCACCCCTCTCGAGGGGGGACGAGCAGTACTTC. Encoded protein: CASSPLSRGDEQYF.

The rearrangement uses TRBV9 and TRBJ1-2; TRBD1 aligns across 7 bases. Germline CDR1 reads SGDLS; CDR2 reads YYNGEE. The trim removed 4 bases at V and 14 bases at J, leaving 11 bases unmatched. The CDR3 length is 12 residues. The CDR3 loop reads CASSPRDSLRTF. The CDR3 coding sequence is TGTGCCAGCAGCCCCCGGGACAGTCTCCGAACCTTC.

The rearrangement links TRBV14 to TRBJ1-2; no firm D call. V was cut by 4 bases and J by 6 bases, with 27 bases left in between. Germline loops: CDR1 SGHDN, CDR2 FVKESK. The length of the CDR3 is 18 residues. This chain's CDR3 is CASSLVPPRWGTKDGYTF. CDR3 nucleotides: TGTGCCAGCAGCCTAGTTCCGCCTCGGTGGGGTACTAAAGATGGCTACACCTTC.

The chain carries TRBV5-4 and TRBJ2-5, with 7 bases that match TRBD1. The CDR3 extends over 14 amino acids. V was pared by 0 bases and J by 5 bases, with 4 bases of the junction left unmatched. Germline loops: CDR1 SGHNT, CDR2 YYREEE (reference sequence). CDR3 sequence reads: CASSLAGGRETQYF. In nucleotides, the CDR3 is TGTGCCAGCAGCTTGGCAGGGGGTCGGGAGACCCAGTACTTC.

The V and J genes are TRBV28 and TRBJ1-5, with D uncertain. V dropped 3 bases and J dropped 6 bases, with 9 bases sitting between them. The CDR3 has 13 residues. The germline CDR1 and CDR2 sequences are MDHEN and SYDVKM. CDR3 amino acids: CASSFDVSQPQHF. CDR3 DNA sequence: TGTGCCAGCAGTTTTGACGTTTCTCAGCCCCAGCATTTT.

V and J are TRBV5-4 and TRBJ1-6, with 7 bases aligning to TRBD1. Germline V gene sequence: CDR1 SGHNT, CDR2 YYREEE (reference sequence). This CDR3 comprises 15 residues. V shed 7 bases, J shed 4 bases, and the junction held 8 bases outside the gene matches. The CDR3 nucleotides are TGTGCCAGCGGCCGGGACAGATTTTATAATTCACCCCTCCACTTT. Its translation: CASGRDRFYNSPLHF.

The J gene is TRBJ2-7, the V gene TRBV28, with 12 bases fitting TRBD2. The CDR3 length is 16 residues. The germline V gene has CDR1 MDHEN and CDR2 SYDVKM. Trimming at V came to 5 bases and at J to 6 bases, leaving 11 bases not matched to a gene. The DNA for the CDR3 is TGTGCCAGCAGTGCCCTGACTAGCGGGAGAACGGGCGAGCAGTACTTC. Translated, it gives CASSALTSGRTGEQYF.

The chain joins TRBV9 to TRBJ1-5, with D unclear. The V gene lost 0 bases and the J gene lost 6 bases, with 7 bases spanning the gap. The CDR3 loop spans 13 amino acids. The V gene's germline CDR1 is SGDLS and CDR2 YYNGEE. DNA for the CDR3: TGTGCCAGCAGCGTAGATTCGCGTCAGCCCCAGCATTTT. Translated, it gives CASSVDSRQPQHF.

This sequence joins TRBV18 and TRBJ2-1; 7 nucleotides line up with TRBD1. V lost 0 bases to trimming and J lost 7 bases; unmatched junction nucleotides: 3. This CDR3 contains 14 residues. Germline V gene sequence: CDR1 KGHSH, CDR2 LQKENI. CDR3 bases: TGTGCCAGCTCACCACCGGCAGGGGGTAATGAGCAGTTCTTC. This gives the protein CASSPPAGGNEQFF.

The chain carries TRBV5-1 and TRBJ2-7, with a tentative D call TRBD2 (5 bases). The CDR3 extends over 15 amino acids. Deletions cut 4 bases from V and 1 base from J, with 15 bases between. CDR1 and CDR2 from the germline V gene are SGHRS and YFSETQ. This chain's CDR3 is CASSVGWRSSYEQYF. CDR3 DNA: TGCGCCAGCAGCGTAGGATGGAGGTCTTCCTACGAGCAGTACTTC. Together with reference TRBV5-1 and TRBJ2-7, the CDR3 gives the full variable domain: KAGVTQTPRYLIKTRGQQVTLSCSPISGHRSVSWYQQTPGQGLQFLFEYFSETQRNKGNFPGRFSGRQFSNSRSEMNVSTLELGDSALYLCASSVGWRSSYEQYFGPGTRLTVT.

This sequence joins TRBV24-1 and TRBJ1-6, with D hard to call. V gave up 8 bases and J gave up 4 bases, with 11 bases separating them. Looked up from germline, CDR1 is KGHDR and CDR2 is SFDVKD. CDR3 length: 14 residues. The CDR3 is CATISDSYNSPLHF. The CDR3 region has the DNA TGTGCCACCATATCCGACTCTTATAATTCACCCCTCCACTTT.

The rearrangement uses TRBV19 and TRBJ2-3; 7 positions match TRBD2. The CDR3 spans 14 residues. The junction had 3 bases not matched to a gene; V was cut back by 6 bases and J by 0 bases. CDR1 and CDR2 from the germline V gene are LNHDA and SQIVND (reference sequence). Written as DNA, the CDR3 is TGTGCCAGTAGAGTGCGGGGGAGCACAGATACGCAGTATTTT. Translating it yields CASRVRGSTDTQYF.

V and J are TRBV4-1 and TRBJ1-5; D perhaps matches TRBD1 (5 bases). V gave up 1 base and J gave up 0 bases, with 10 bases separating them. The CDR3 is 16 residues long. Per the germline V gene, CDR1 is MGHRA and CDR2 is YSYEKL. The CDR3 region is CASSQVQVNSNQPQHF. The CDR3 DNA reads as TGCGCCAGCAGCCAAGTACAGGTGAATAGCAATCAGCCCCAGCATTTT.

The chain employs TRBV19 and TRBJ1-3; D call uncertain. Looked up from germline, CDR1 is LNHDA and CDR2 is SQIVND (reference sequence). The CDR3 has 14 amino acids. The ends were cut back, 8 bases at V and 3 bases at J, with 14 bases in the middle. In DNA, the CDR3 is TGTGCCAGTGTAAGACGGGGTTTTGGAAACACCATATATTTT. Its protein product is CASVRRGFGNTIYF.

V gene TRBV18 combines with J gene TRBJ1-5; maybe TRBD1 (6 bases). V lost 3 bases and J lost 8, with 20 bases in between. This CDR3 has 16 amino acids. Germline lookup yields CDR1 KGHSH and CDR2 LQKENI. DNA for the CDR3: TGTGCCAGCTCACCGAGGCCAACAGGGTTTGCGGAGCCCCAGCATTTT. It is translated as CASSPRPTGFAEPQHF.

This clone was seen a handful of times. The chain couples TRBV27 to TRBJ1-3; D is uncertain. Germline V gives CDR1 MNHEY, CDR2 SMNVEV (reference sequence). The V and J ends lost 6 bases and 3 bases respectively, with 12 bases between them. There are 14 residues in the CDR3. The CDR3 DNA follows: TGTGCCAGCAGCTGGGCAATGGGTGGAAACACCATATATTTT. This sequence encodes CASSWAMGGNTIYF.

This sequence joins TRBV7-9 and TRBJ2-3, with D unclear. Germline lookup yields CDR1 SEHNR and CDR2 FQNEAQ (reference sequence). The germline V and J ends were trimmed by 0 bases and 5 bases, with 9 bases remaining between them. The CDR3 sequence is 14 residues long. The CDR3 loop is CASSLAKGLDTQYF. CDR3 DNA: TGTGCCAGCAGCTTAGCAAAGGGTTTAGATACGCAGTATTTT.

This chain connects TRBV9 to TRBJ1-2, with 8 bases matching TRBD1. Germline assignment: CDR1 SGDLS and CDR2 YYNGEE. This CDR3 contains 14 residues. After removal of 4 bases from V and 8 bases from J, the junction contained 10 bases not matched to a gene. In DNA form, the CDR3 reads TGTGCCAGCAGCCCCCGACAGGGGAATGAGGGCTACACCTTC. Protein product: CASSPRQGNEGYTF.

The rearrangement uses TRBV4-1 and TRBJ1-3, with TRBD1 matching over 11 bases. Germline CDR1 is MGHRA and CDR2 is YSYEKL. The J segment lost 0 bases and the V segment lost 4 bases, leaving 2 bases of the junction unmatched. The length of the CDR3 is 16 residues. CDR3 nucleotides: TGCGCCAGCAGCCGGGACAGGGGGTACTCTGGAAACACCATATATTTT. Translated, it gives CASSRDRGYSGNTIYF.

The CDR3 sequence is CASTVAGGSYEQYF. CDR3 sequence (DNA): TGTGCCAGCACTGTAGCGGGAGGATCCTACGAGCAGTACTTC. The chain uses TRBV28 and TRBJ2-7, with TRBD2 matching 10 bases. Per the germline V gene, CDR1 is MDHEN and CDR2 is SYDVKM. V was clipped by 7 bases and J by 1 base; unmatched bases: 4. The CDR3 extends over 14 amino acids.

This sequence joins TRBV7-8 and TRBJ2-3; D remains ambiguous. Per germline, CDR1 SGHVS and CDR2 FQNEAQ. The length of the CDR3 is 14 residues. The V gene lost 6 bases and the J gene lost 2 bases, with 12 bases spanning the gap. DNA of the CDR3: TGTGCCAGCAGAGAATCGGGCCTCACAGATACGCAGTATTTT. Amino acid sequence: CASRESGLTDTQYF. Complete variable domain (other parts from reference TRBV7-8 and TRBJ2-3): GAGVSQSPRYKVAKRGQDVALRCDPISGHVSLFWYQQALGQGPEFLTYFQNEAQLDKSGLPSDRFFAERPEGSVSTLKIQRTQQEDSAVYLCASRESGLTDTQYFGPGTRLTVL.